What follows are 24 T cell receptor beta chains derived from one specimen sequenced in a study of beta chain features in type 1 diabetes. What was sequenced were expressed TCRB transcripts, since all of the isolated RNA had been reverse transcribed. Profiled with immunoSEQ multiplex PCR; TCRdb holds only in-frame clones, not every one. The profile shows around 160,000 clones, roughly 53% of them singletons. The sample comprised Tregs from blood. Every receptor here comes from a man younger than 35 in good health.

The CDR3 sequence: CASSLLLSPLHF. The CDR3 DNA reads as TGTGCCAGCAGCTTACTCCTATCACCCCTCCACTTT. The rearrangement joins TRBV11-2 to TRBJ1-6; D is unresolved. Trimming removed 2 bases from V and 10 bases from J, with 6 bases in between. CDR1 and CDR2 from the germline V gene are SGHAT and FQNNGV. The CDR3 is 12 amino acids.

This clone was observed a few times. The rearrangement links TRBV2 to TRBJ2-7, with 11 nucleotides matching TRBD2. The CDR3 consists of 14 residues. The germline V gene encodes CDR1 SNHLY and CDR2 FYNNEI. The V gene end was trimmed by 5 bases and the J gene end by 7 bases; junction bases not matched to a gene: 7. CDR3 nucleotide sequence: TGTGCCAGCAGTATAGCGGGAGGGTCTGGGGAGCAGTACTTC. Translated, it gives CASSIAGGSGEQYF.

The chain employs TRBV18 and TRBJ2-5; TRBD1 aligns across 9 bases. CDR3 length equals 16 residues. With 3 bases clipped from V and 4 bases from J, the junction kept 9 bases outside the gene matches. Germline V gene data show CDR1 as KGHSH and CDR2 as LQKENI. CDR3 sequence reads: CASSPLGQGTGETQYF. The CDR3 nucleotides read TGTGCCAGCTCACCGTTGGGACAGGGTACAGGAGAGACCCAGTACTTC.

This chain links TRBV6-6 with TRBJ2-7; possibly TRBD1 for D (6 bases). The CDR3 has 12 amino acids. Germline V CDR1 and CDR2: MNHNY, SVGAGI (reference sequence). V was clipped by 5 bases and J by 9 bases, with 14 bases between them. CDR3 sequence (DNA): TGTGCCAGCAGTAACCTGGACAGTTCGCAGTACTTC. Protein product: CASSNLDSSQYF.

The CDR3 coding sequence is TGTGCCTGGAGTGTTTGGGACAGCATGAACACTGAAGCTTTCTTT. Translation: CAWSVWDSMNTEAFF. This rearrangement joins TRBV30 to TRBJ1-1, with 7 positions matching TRBD1. With V trimmed by 0 bases and J by 0 bases, 4 bases remained unmatched. CDR1 is GTSNPN and CDR2 is SVGIG in the germline V gene (reference sequence). This CDR3 comprises 15 residues.

V usage is TRBV28 and J usage is TRBJ2-7; 13 nucleotides align to TRBD2. Trimming removed 2 bases from V and 9 bases from J; junction bases left unmatched: 10. The length of the CDR3 is 16 residues. The germline CDR1 and CDR2 sequences are MDHEN and SYDVKM. CDR3 amino acids: CASSLRLAGGPGGQYF. Here the CDR3 DNA reads TGTGCCAGCAGTTTACGACTAGCGGGAGGACCAGGTGGGCAGTACTTC.

The rearrangement joins TRBV10-3 to TRBJ2-7; D is undetermined. The CDR3 extends over 14 amino acids. The ends were cut back, 3 bases at V and 0 bases at J, with 9 bases in the middle. The germline CDR1 and CDR2 sequences are ENHRY and SYGVKD. The CDR3 spells CAISETTSSYEQYF. CDR3 nucleotide sequence: TGTGCCATCAGTGAAACTACCTCCTCCTACGAGCAGTACTTC.

This clone has a handful of counts. The rearrangement links TRBV6-1 to TRBJ1-1, with D possibly matching TRBD1 (6 bases). V was shortened by 7 bases and J by 1 base, with 13 bases between the two germline ends. CDR1 and CDR2 from the germline V gene are MNHNS and SASEGT. The CDR3 has 14 residues. The chain's CDR3 is CASTDQGPNTEAFF. The CDR3, as DNA: TGTGCCAGCACCGACCAGGGGCCGAACACTGAAGCTTTCTTT.

This clone was observed a few times. The chain combines TRBV19 with TRBJ2-2; 12 nucleotides agree with TRBD2. In germline, CDR1 is LNHDA, CDR2 SQIVND (reference sequence). CDR3 length equals 14 residues. Losses at the gene ends were 8 bases for V and 4 bases for J; bases not matched to a gene: 2. CDR3 protein: CASSSGRATGELFF. The CDR3 nucleotides read TGTGCCAGTTCTAGCGGGAGGGCCACCGGGGAGCTGTTTTTT. Variable domain in full (rest from reference TRBV19 and TRBJ2-2): DGGITQSPKYLFRKEGQNVTLSCEQNLNHDAMYWYRQDPGQGLRLIYYSQIVNDFQKGDIAEGYSVSREKKESFPLTVTSAQKNPTAFYLCASSSGRATGELFFGEGSRLTVL.

This clone was counted a few times. The chain recombines TRBV10-3 with TRBJ2-5, with TRBD2 as a possible D gene (6 bases). Germline CDR1 is ENHRY and CDR2 is SYGVKD. The CDR3 loop spans 14 amino acids. Trimming took off 4 bases at V and 4 bases at J, with 13 bases between the two ends. The CDR3 loop reads CAISGSEGSETQYF. The DNA of the CDR3 is TGTGCCATCAGTGGCTCGGAGGGATCAGAGACCCAGTACTTC.

This chain links TRBV28 with TRBJ2-3; 8 positions match TRBD2. Trimming took 6 bases from V and 4 from J; bases not matched to a gene: 12. In germline, CDR1 is MDHEN, CDR2 SYDVKM. The CDR3 sequence is 16 residues long. CDR3: CASSPRGGTEADTQYF. Written as DNA, the CDR3 is TGTGCCAGCAGCCCACGGGGGGGGACCGAAGCAGATACGCAGTATTTT.

This clone was seen only a few times. V gene TRBV14 combines with J gene TRBJ2-7, with 9 bases matching TRBD1. CDR1 is SGHDN and CDR2 is FVKESK in the germline V gene. The CDR3 runs to 15 residues. V lost 6 bases, J lost 6 bases, and 12 bases stayed unmatched. CDR3 sequence: CASSNVHRGRFEQYF. The DNA of the CDR3 is TGTGCCAGCAGTAACGTACACAGGGGGCGTTTCGAGCAGTACTTC.

The sample holds a few counts of this clone. The chain has TRBV28 and TRBJ2-1; D is undetermined. Trimming took 7 bases from V and 8 from J, leaving 18 bases between them. The CDR3 spans 14 residues. Germline CDR1 reads MDHEN; CDR2 reads SYDVKM. The DNA for the CDR3 is TGTGCCAGCACCTTAAGACCGTTTCGGGATGAGCAGTTCTTC. Residues: CASTLRPFRDEQFF. Full variable domain (missing parts from reference TRBV28 and TRBJ2-1): DVKVTQSSRYLVKRTGEKVFLECVQDMDHENMFWYRQDPGLGLRLIYFSYDVKMKEKGDIPEGYSVSREKKERFSLILESASTNQTSMYLCASTLRPFRDEQFFGPGTRLTVL.

This clone was detected only a few times. J is TRBJ1-2 and V is TRBV28, with a weak D call TRBD1 (6 bases). V was pared by 6 bases and J by 5 bases, with 25 bases between. This CDR3 is built from 17 residues. Germline CDR1 reads MDHEN; CDR2 reads SYDVKM. CDR3 loop: CASSLTLGAGRGYGYTF. The DNA of the CDR3 is TGTGCCAGCAGCCTCACCCTCGGGGCAGGGAGGGGGTATGGCTACACCTTC.

This clone has only a few counts. The chain uses TRBV7-3 and TRBJ1-1, with unresolved D. The CDR3 sequence is 13 residues long. V was pared by 5 bases and J by 2 bases, with 9 bases between. Germline CDR1 and CDR2: SGHTA and FQGTGA. The CDR3 protein is CASSPGFNTEAFF. CDR3 DNA sequence: TGTGCCAGCAGCCCGGGGTTCAACACTGAAGCTTTCTTT. Complete variable domain (other parts from reference TRBV7-3 and TRBJ1-1): GAGVSQTPSNKVTEKGKYVELRCDPISGHTALYWYRQSLGQGPEFLIYFQGTGAADDSGLPNDRFFAVRPEGSVSTLKIQRTERGDSAVYLCASSPGFNTEAFFGQGTRLTVV.

This clone turned up a few times. The rearrangement uses TRBV5-6 and TRBJ1-5; 8 positions agree with TRBD1. V was clipped by 4 bases and J by 3 bases; unmatched bases: 12. The germline V gene encodes CDR1 SGHDT and CDR2 YYEEEE. This CDR3 contains 17 residues. CDR3 coding DNA: TGTGCCAGCAGCCGTGCCCGGGACAGGAGACTCAATCAGCCCCAGCATTTT. It encodes CASSRARDRRLNQPQHF.

This clone was observed a single time. The J gene is TRBJ1-1, the V gene TRBV19, with 11 positions matching TRBD1. There are 14 residues in the CDR3. The J segment lost 11 bases and the V segment lost 7 bases, leaving 12 bases of the junction unmatched. Per the germline V gene, CDR1 is LNHDA and CDR2 is SQIVND (reference sequence). The CDR3 region has the DNA TGTGCCAGTAAAACCGGGACAGGGGGGTTTTCGGCTTTCTTT. It is translated as CASKTGTGGFSAFF.

The chain joins TRBV7-9 to TRBJ2-7, with TRBD2 as a possible D gene (7 bases). Germline V gene sequence: CDR1 SEHNR, CDR2 FQNEAQ (reference sequence). The CDR3 totals 14 residues. The V gene lost 0 bases and the J gene lost 5 bases, with 11 bases spanning the gap. This CDR3 reads CASSLAGGEHEQYF. In nucleotides, the CDR3 is TGTGCCAGCAGCTTAGCAGGGGGGGAACACGAGCAGTACTTC.

For the CDR3, the DNA is TGTGCCAGCTCACCAGTTGGAGGGGGCGCGATGGATAAGTATGGCTACACCTTC. Protein: CASSPVGGGAMDKYGYTF. The chain is built from TRBV18 and TRBJ1-2, with 7 bases aligning to TRBD1. The CDR3 is 18 residues long. Germline V CDR1 and CDR2: KGHSH, LQKENI. The V gene end was trimmed by 2 bases and the J gene end by 5 bases; junction bases not matched to a gene: 17.

V is TRBV9 and J is TRBJ1-2; a weak D match, TRBD1 (6 bases). The CDR3 length is 13 residues. V was clipped by 2 bases and J by 4 bases, with 9 bases between them. Per germline, CDR1 SGDLS and CDR2 YYNGEE. The CDR3 DNA follows: TGTGCCAGCAGCGTCCAGGGGATCTATGGCTACACCTTC. Its protein is CASSVQGIYGYTF.

This clone turned up a few times. The V and J genes are TRBV7-2 and TRBJ1-5, with D perhaps TRBD1 (5 bases). The V gene's germline CDR1 is SGHTA and CDR2 FQGNSA. The CDR3 spans 15 residues. The V end lost 1 base, the J end lost 1 base, and 8 bases lay between the germline ends. CDR3: CASSLGGWSNQPQHF. As DNA, the CDR3 is TGTGCCAGCAGCTTAGGGGGCTGGAGCAATCAGCCCCAGCATTTT.

The chain links TRBV18 to TRBJ2-2; 10 nucleotides align to TRBD2. The V segment lost 4 bases and the J segment 7 bases; nucleotides outside the gene matches: 12. The CDR3 covers 17 residues. The germline gives CDR1 KGHSH, CDR2 LQKENI. The DNA of the CDR3 is TGTGCCAGCTCACGTCGCGCTAGCGGGAGTAGAGTCGGGGAGCTGTTTTTT. The encoded protein is CASSRRASGSRVGELFF.

The CDR3, as DNA: TGCGCCAGCAGCTTGAACAGGGGTGGCTACGAGCAGTACTTC. Its protein is CASSLNRGGYEQYF. This chain joins TRBV5-1 and TRBJ2-7, with 7 bases aligning to TRBD1. The CDR3 spans 14 residues. The V segment lost 1 base and the J segment 3 bases; nucleotides outside the gene matches: 4. From germline, CDR1 is SGHRS and CDR2 YFSETQ.

This clone was picked up a small number of times. V gene TRBV7-2 combines with J gene TRBJ2-4; perhaps TRBD1 as D (6 bases). V lost 3 bases and J lost 7, with 10 bases in between. Germline CDR1 is SGHTA and CDR2 is FQGNSA. CDR3 length: 13 residues. The CDR3: CASSLLQGNIQYF. The CDR3 DNA reads as TGTGCCAGCAGCTTGCTGCAGGGGAACATTCAGTACTTC.